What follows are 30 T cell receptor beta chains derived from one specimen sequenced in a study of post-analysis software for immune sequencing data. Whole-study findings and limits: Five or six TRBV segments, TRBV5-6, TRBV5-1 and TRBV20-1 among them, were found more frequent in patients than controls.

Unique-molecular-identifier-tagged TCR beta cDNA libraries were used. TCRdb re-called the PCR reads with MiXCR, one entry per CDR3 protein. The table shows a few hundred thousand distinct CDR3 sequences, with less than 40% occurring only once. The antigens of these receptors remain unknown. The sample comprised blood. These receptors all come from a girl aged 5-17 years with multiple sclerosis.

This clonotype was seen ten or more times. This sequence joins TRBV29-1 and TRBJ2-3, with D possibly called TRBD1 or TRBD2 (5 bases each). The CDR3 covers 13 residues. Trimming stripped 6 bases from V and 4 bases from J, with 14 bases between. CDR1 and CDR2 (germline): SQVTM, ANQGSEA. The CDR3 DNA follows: TGCAGCGTGCTGTGGGACCTCCCAGATACGCAGTATTTT. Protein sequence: CSVLWDLPDTQYF.

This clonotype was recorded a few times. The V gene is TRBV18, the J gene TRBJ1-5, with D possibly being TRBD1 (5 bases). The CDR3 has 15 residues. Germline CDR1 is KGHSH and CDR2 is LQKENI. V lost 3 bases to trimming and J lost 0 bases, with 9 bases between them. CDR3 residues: CASSPGRDSNQPQHF. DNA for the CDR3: TGTGCCAGCTCACCTGGCAGGGATAGCAATCAGCCCCAGCATTTT.

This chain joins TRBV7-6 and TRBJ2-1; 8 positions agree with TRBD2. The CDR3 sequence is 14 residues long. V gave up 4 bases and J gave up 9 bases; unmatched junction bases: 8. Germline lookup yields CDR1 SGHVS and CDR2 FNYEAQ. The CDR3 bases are TGTGCCAGCAGCTCTCGGGGGGGGCGGGGTGAGCAGTTCTTC. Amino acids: CASSSRGGRGEQFF.

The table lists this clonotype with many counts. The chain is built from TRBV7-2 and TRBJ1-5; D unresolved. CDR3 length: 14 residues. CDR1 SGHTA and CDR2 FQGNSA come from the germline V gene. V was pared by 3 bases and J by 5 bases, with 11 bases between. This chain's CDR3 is CASSFWTGDQPQHF. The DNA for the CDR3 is TGTGCCAGCAGCTTTTGGACCGGGGATCAGCCCCAGCATTTT.

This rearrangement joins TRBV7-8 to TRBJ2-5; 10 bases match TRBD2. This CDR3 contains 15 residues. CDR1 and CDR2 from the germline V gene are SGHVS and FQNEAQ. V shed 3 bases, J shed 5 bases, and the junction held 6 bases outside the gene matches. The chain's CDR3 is CASSFLAGAGETQYF. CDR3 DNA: TGTGCCAGCAGCTTCCTAGCGGGGGCCGGGGAGACCCAGTACTTC. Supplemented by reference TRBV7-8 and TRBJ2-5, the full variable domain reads GAGVSQSPRYKVAKRGQDVALRCDPISGHVSLFWYQQALGQGPEFLTYFQNEAQLDKSGLPSDRFFAERPEGSVSTLKIQRTQQEDSAVYLCASSFLAGAGETQYFGPGTRLLVL.

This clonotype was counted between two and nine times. In DNA form, the CDR3 reads TGTGCCTCCCAGGGGGCCACTGAAGCTTTCTTT. This encodes CASQGATEAFF. The genes are TRBV27 and TRBJ1-1; TRBD1 matches at 8 bases. The CDR3 is 11 residues long. CDR1 and CDR2 from the germline V gene are MNHEY and SMNVEV (reference sequence). Trimming cost V 11 bases and J 4 bases; bases outside gene matches: 3.

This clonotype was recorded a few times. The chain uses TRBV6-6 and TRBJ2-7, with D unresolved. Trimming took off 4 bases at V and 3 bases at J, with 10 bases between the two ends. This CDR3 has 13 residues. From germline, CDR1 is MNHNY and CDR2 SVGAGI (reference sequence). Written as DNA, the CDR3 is TGTGCCAGCAGTTTCCGGGTAGGCTACGAGCAGTACTTC. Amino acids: CASSFRVGYEQYF.

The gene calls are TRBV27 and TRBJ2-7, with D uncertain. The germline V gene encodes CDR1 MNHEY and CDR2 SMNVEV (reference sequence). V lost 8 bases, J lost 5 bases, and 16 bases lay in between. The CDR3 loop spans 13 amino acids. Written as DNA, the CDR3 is TGTGCCAGCGCCCATAGAAGGGCCCACGAGCAGTACTTC. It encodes CASAHRRAHEQYF.

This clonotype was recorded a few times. The CDR3 DNA is TGCGCCAGCAGCCAAGACGGTGAGGAGCAGTACTTC. Its translation is CASSQDGEEQYF. V usage is TRBV4-1 and J usage is TRBJ2-7; D not resolved. V was shortened by 0 bases and J by 7 bases, with 7 bases between the two germline ends. Germline CDR1 MGHRA, CDR2 YSYEKL. The CDR3 is made up of 12 amino acids.

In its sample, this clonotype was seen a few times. The CDR3 reads CSAILPQTITDTQYF. The CDR3 DNA sequence: TGCAGTGCTATACTTCCCCAGACCATCACAGATACGCAGTATTTT. The rearrangement joins TRBV20-1 to TRBJ2-3; D call uncertain. The V end was cut by 4 bases, the J end by 2 bases, with 16 bases between. Germline V CDR1 and CDR2: DFQATT, SNEGSKA (reference sequence). The CDR3 runs 15 residues.

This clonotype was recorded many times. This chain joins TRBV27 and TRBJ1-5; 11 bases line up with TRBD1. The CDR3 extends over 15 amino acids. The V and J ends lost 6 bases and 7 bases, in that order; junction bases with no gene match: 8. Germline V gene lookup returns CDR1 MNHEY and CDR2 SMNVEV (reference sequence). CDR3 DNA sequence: TGTGCCAGCAGACTAGGACAGGGGGCGAAGCAGCCCCAGCATTTT. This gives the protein CASRLGQGAKQPQHF.

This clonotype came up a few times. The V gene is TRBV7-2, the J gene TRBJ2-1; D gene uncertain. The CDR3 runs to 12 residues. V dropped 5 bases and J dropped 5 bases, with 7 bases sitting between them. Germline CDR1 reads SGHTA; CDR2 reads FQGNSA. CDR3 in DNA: TGTGCCAGCAGCCGAGTGAACAATGAGCAGTTCTTC. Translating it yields CASSRVNNEQFF.

The CDR3 is CAIRQVMADNEQFF. CDR3 coding DNA: TGTGCCATCAGGCAGGTTATGGCGGACAATGAGCAGTTCTTC. The rearrangement uses TRBV10-3 and TRBJ2-1; D gene unclear. V shed 6 bases and J shed 5 bases, with 14 bases lying between them. CDR1 is ENHRY and CDR2 is SYGVKD in the germline V gene. This CDR3 has 14 residues.

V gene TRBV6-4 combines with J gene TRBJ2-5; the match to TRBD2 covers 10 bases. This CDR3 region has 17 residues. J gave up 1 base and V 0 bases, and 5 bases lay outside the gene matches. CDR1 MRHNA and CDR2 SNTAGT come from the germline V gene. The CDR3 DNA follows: TGTGCCAGCAGTGACTCAAAGCGGGGGGGCCGCCAAGAGACCCAGTACTTC. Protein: CASSDSKRGGRQETQYF.

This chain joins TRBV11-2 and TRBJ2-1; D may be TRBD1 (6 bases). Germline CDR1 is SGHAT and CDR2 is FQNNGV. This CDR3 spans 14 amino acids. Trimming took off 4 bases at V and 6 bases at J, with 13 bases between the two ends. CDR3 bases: TGTGCCAGCAGCTCCCCGACAGGAGGCAATGAGCAGTTCTTC. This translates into CASSSPTGGNEQFF.

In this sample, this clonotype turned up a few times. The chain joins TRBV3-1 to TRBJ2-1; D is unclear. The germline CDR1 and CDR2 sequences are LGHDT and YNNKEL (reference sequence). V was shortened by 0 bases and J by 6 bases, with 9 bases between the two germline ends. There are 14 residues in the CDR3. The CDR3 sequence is CASSQDNNVNEQFF. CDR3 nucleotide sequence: TGTGCCAGCAGCCAAGATAACAACGTCAATGAGCAGTTCTTC.

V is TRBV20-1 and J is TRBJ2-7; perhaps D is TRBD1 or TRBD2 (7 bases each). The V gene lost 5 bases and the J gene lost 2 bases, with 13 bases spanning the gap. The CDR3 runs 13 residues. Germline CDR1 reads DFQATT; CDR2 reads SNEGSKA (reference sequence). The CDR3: CSASRGGTYEQYF. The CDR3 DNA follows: TGCAGTGCTTCCAGGGGGGGGACCTACGAGCAGTACTTC.

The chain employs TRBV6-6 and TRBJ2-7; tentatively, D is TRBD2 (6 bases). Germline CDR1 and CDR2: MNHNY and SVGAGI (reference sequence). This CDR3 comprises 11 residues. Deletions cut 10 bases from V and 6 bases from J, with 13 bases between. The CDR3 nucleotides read TGTGCCACCGCGAGGGAGGCCGAGCAGTACTTC. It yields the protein CATAREAEQYF.

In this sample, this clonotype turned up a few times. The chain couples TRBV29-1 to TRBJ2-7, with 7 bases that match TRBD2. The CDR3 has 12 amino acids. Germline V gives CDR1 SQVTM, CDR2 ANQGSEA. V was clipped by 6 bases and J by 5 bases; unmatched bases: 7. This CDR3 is CSVGGRRNEQYF. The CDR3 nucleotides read TGCAGCGTGGGGGGGAGGAGAAACGAGCAGTACTTC.

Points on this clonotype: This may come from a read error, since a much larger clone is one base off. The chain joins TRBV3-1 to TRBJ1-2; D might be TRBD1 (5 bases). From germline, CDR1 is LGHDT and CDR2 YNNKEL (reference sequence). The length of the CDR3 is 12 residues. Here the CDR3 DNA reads TGTACCAGCAGCCCTGGGGCATATGGCTACACCTTC. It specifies CTSSPGAYGYTF.

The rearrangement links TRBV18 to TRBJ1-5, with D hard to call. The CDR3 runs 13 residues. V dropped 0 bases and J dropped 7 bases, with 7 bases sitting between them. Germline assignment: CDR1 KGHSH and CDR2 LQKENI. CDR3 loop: CASSPPSAQPQHF. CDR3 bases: TGTGCCAGCTCACCACCGTCAGCCCAGCCCCAGCATTTT.

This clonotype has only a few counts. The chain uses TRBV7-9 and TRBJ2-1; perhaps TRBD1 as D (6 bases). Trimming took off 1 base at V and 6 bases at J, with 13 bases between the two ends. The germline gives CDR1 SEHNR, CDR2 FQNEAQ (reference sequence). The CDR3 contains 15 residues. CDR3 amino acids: CASSLVQGLGNEQFF. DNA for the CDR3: TGTGCCAGCAGCTTAGTTCAGGGGCTCGGCAATGAGCAGTTCTTC.

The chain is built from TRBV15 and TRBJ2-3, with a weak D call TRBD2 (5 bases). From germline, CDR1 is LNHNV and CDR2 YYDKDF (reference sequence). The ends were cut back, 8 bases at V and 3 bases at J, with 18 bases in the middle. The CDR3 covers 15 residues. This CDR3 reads CATAREPYQTDTQYF. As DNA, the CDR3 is TGTGCCACCGCCCGGGAACCCTATCAAACAGATACGCAGTATTTT.

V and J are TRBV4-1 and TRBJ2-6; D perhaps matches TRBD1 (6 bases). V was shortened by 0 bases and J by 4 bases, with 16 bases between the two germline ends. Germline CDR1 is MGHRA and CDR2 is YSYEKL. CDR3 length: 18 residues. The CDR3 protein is CASSQDPPQGPGANVLTF. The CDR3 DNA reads TGCGCCAGCAGCCAAGATCCCCCTCAGGGGCCGGGGGCCAACGTCCTGACTTTC.

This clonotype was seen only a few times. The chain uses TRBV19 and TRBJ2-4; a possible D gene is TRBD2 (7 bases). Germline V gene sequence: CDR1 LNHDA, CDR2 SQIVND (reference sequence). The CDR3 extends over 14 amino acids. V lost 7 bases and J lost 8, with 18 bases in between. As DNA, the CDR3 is TGTGCCAGTACTAGTACGGGGGGCCTGGACATTCAGTACTTC. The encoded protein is CASTSTGGLDIQYF.

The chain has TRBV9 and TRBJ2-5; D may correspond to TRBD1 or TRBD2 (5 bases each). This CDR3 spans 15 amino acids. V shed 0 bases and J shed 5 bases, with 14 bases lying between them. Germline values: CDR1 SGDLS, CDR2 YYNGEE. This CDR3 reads CASSVGVGVEETQYF. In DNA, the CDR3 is TGTGCCAGCAGCGTAGGTGTGGGGGTCGAGGAGACCCAGTACTTC.

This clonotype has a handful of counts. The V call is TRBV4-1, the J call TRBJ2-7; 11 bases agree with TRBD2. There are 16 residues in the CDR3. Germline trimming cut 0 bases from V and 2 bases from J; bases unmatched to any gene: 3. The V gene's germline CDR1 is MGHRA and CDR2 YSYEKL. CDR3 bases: TGCGCCAGCAGCCAAGAATATAGCGGGGGGGCCTACGAGCAGTACTTC. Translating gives CASSQEYSGGAYEQYF.

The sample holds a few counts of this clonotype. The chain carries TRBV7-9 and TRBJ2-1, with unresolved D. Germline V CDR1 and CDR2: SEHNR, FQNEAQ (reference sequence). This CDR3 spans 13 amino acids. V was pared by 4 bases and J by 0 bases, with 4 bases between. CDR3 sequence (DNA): TGTGCCAGCAGCTCTTACTCCTACAATGAGCAGTTCTTC. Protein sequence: CASSSYSYNEQFF.

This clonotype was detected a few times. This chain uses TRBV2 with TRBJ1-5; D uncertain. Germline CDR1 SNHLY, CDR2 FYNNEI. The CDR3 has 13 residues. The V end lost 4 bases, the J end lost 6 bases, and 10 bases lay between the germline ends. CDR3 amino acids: CASSGREAQPQHF. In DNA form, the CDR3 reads TGTGCCAGCAGTGGAAGAGAGGCTCAGCCCCAGCATTTT.

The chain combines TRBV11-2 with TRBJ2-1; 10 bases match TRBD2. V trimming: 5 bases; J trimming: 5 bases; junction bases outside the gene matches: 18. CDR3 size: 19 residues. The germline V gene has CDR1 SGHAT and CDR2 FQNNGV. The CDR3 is CASSPPRGSGGPSHNEQFF. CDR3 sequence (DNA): TGTGCCAGCAGCCCCCCGAGGGGTAGCGGGGGGCCCTCGCACAATGAGCAGTTCTTC.